Listed here are 8 T cell receptor beta chains from one sample, sequenced in a study of TIL therapy for anti-PD-1-resistant metastatic lung cancer. Sequencing used immunoSEQ v3. Only in-frame clones appear in the TCRdb table, and some are missing; sequencing was by immunoSEQ multiplex PCR. The sample consists of just under 60,000 clones, more than 60% of them appearing once. The time point denotes: pre-treatment sample, taken before nivolumab and TIL therapy. Sequences were derived from blood, sampled at baseline. Receptors originate from a person aged 25 to 85 with non-small cell lung cancer.

This chain connects TRBV4-1 to TRBJ2-5, with D unclear. CDR3 length: 16 residues. From germline, CDR1 is MGHRA and CDR2 YSYEKL. Trimming removed 8 bases from V and 5 bases from J, with 24 bases in between. CDR3 nucleotide sequence: TGCGCCAGCTCTGGGGTAGGGATCCCAGGTTCGGAGACCCAGTACTTC. Translated, it gives CASSGVGIPGSETQYF.

The chain's CDR3 is CSVAPTSGGGETQYF. The CDR3 coding sequence is TGCAGCGTCGCCCCCACTAGCGGGGGCGGGGAGACCCAGTACTTC. The chain couples TRBV29-1 to TRBJ2-5, with TRBD2 matching over 11 bases. Unmatched junction bases numbered 11, after V lost 6 bases and J lost 5 bases. The CDR3 consists of 15 residues. CDR1 SQVTM and CDR2 ANQGSEA come from the germline V gene.

Only a few counts were recorded for this clone. The rearrangement links TRBV6-5 to TRBJ1-5, with D perhaps TRBD1 (5 bases). Trimming cost V 2 bases and J 4 bases, with 6 bases left between them. The germline V gene has CDR1 MNHEY and CDR2 SVGAGI. The CDR3 covers 13 residues. This chain's CDR3 is CASSYGGNQPQHF. CDR3 DNA: TGTGCCAGCAGTTACGGGGGAAATCAGCCCCAGCATTTT.

J is TRBJ2-1 and V is TRBV19; weak D call: TRBD1 (5 bases). Germline V gene sequence: CDR1 LNHDA, CDR2 SQIVND (reference sequence). Trimming removed 3 bases at V and 2 bases at J, with 14 bases between. The length of the CDR3 is 16 residues. The CDR3 is CASSIGAGITYNEQFF. In nucleotides, the CDR3 is TGTGCCAGTAGTATTGGGGCAGGGATAACCTACAATGAGCAGTTCTTC.

The chain links TRBV18 to TRBJ2-5; D is undetermined. Germline V gene lookup returns CDR1 KGHSH and CDR2 LQKENI. V shed 5 bases and J shed 4 bases, with 11 bases lying between them. The CDR3 consists of 13 residues. For the CDR3, the DNA is TGTGCCAGCTCATGGGTCGATGGAGAGACCCAGTACTTC. Amino acids: CASSWVDGETQYF. Complete variable domain (other parts from reference TRBV18 and TRBJ2-5): NAGVMQNPRHLVRRRGQEARLRCSPMKGHSHVYWYRQLPEEGLKFMVYLQKENIIDESGMPKERFSAEFPKEGPSILRIQQVVRGDSAAYFCASSWVDGETQYFGPGTRLLVL.

The chain has TRBV28 and TRBJ1-5; no firm D call. Trimming removed 7 bases at V and 0 bases at J, with 16 bases between. This CDR3 contains 16 residues. The germline V gene encodes CDR1 MDHEN and CDR2 SYDVKM. In nucleotides, the CDR3 is TGTGCCAGCACCCGGGCCGGCAGCTATAGCAATCAGCCCCAGCATTTT. As protein: CASTRAGSYSNQPQHF.

V usage is TRBV11-2 and J usage is TRBJ2-1; a possible D gene is TRBD2 (5 bases). This CDR3 is built from 15 residues. Per the germline V gene, CDR1 is SGHAT and CDR2 is FQNNGV. Trimming took off 4 bases at V and 1 base at J, with 11 bases between the two ends. The DNA for the CDR3 is TGTGCCAGCAGCTCACAACTAGGGTCCTACAATGAGCAGTTCTTC. The encoded protein is CASSSQLGSYNEQFF. Filled out from reference TRBV11-2 and TRBJ2-1, the complete variable domain reads EAGVAQSPRYKIIEKRQSVAFWCNPISGHATLYWYQQILGQGPKLLIQFQNNGVVDDSQLPKDRFSAERLKGVDSTLKIQPAKLEDSAVYLCASSSQLGSYNEQFFGPGTRLTVL.

The DNA for the CDR3 is TGCGCCAGCAGTGAGTCGGGACAGGGGGTCGACGAGCAGTACTTC. Translated: CASSESGQGVDEQYF. The chain is built from TRBV10-1 and TRBJ2-7; 11 bases fit TRBD1. The CDR3 is 15 amino acids. The junction had 3 bases not matched to a gene; V was cut back by 0 bases and J by 5 bases. Germline-derived CDR1 and CDR2 are WNHNN and SYGVQD (reference sequence).